The present TCR beta chain was sequenced within a study of CD8+ T cells in alopecia areata. Germline values: CDR1 MNHEY, CDR2 SVGAGI. The CDR3 spans 13 residues. The ends were cut back, 3 bases at V and 4 bases at J, with 6 bases in the middle. cDNA serving as the sequencing template came from extracted, reverse transcribed RNA. Generated by immunoSEQ multiplex PCR, the TCRdb table keeps only in-frame clones and is missing some. The data hold some 42,000 clones, with roughly 92% observed a single time. Regarding treatment: oral pan-JAK inhibitor, 5-10 mg twice daily. This specimen consisted of CD8+ T cells sorted from blood, obtained at week 24, from a patient treated with tofacitinib. The rearrangement joins TRBV6-5 to TRBJ2-2; D uncertain. This clonotype originated in a human donor with alopecia areata. The CDR3 nucleotides are TGTGCCAGCAGTTATTCTTCCACCGGGGAGCTGTTTTTT. This translates into CASSYSSTGELFF.